Below are 28 T cell receptor beta chains sequenced from a single sample in a study of CD8+ T cells in alopecia areata. Reverse transcribed after extraction, RNA yielded cDNA as the sequencing template. TCRdb keeps only in-frame clones here, not all; method: immunoSEQ multiplex PCR. The sample consists of about 170,000 clones, roughly 63% of them appearing once. Sample treatment: oral pan-JAK inhibitor, 5-10 mg twice daily. The sample was CD4+ T cells sorted from blood, taken at approximately week 56, from a patient treated with tofacitinib. Source of these receptors: a human donor with alopecia areata.

The V gene is TRBV4-2, the J gene TRBJ2-1, with TRBD2 identical over 7 bases. This CDR3 contains 18 residues. The V segment lost 0 bases and the J segment 5 bases; nucleotides outside the gene matches: 13. The germline V gene has CDR1 LGHNA and CDR2 YNFKEQ. The CDR3 DNA follows: TGTGCCAGCAGCCAAGATTATCGGCTAGCGGCCTTGGACAATGAGCAGTTCTTC. This sequence encodes CASSQDYRLAALDNEQFF.

The chain's CDR3 is CASSLGSEAFF. Here the CDR3 DNA reads TGCGCCAGCAGCTTGGGGTCCGAAGCTTTCTTT. The rearrangement links TRBV5-1 to TRBJ1-1; D gene unclear. Per the germline V gene, CDR1 is SGHRS and CDR2 is YFSETQ. V lost 0 bases and J 8 bases, leaving 5 bases between the germline ends. This CDR3 region has 11 residues. Looking up the rest from reference TRBV5-1 and TRBJ1-1 gives the full variable domain: KAGVTQTPRYLIKTRGQQVTLSCSPISGHRSVSWYQQTPGQGLQFLFEYFSETQRNKGNFPGRFSGRQFSNSRSEMNVSTLELGDSALYLCASSLGSEAFFGQGTRLTVV.

The CDR3 DNA reads TGTGCCAGCAGTGAAGGGGGGACCCAGCAGTTCTTC. Translated: CASSEGGTQQFF. This chain links TRBV6-1 with TRBJ2-1; perhaps D is TRBD1 or TRBD2 (5 bases each). With 1 base removed from V and 11 bases from J, the gap between germline ends came to 9 bases. Germline V gene lookup returns CDR1 MNHNS and CDR2 SASEGT. The CDR3 loop spans 12 amino acids.

The genes are TRBV23-1 and TRBJ1-1; 7 bases are a match to TRBD1. TRBV23-1 is noted as an ORF with a role that remains uncertain. J gave up 8 bases and V 2 bases, and 14 bases lay outside the gene matches. The CDR3 spans 16 residues. CDR3 nucleotide sequence: TGCGCCAGCAGTCAACCGAGGGACAGCGACAGAGTGGAAGCTTTCTTT. As protein: CASSQPRDSDRVEAFF.

This chain uses TRBV11-2 with TRBJ2-1; D unclear. Per the germline V gene, CDR1 is SGHAT and CDR2 is FQNNGV. The CDR3 has 13 amino acids. V lost 1 base to trimming and J lost 7 bases, with 8 bases between them. The CDR3 region is CASSLGPRNEQFF. The CDR3 region has the DNA TGTGCCAGCAGCTTAGGGCCGAGGAATGAGCAGTTCTTC.

This clone was detected only a few times. This specimen includes other DNA sequences encoding the same CDR3. This chain joins TRBV29-1 and TRBJ2-5, with D tentatively TRBD2 (7 bases). The length of the CDR3 is 12 residues. The germline CDR1 and CDR2 sequences are SQVTM and ANQGSEA. Trimming pared 4 bases from V and 5 bases from J, leaving 11 bases between. The CDR3 is CSVGGGGETQYF. DNA for the CDR3: TGCAGCGTTGGCGGGGGCGGTGAGACCCAGTACTTC.

The chain employs TRBV30 and TRBJ1-2; the D gene is possibly TRBD1 (6 bases). Germline CDR1 GTSNPN, CDR2 SVGIG (reference sequence). Trimming stripped 5 bases from V and 7 bases from J, with 8 bases between. The CDR3 contains 10 residues. Here the CDR3 reads CAWQGSGYTF. The DNA of the CDR3 is TGTGCCTGGCAGGGGTCTGGCTACACCTTC.

This clone was recorded a few times. The same CDR3 is also encoded by other DNA sequences in this sample. V usage is TRBV2 and J usage is TRBJ1-5; 7 bases are shared with TRBD1. V trimming: 4 bases; J trimming: 2 bases; junction bases outside the gene matches: 2. The CDR3 loop spans 14 amino acids. Germline values: CDR1 SNHLY, CDR2 FYNNEI. CDR3 amino acids: CASSGQGRNQPQHF. In DNA form, the CDR3 reads TGTGCCAGCAGTGGACAGGGTCGCAATCAGCCCCAGCATTTT. Variable domain in full (rest from reference TRBV2 and TRBJ1-5): EPEVTQTPSHQVTQMGQEVILRCVPISNHLYFYWYRQILGQKVEFLVSFYNNEISEKSEIFDDQFSVERPDGSNFTLKIRSTKLEDSAMYFCASSGQGRNQPQHFGDGTRLSIL.

Only a few counts were recorded for this clone. The rearrangement uses TRBV5-1 and TRBJ2-5; D unresolved. The CDR3 has 13 amino acids. Deletions cut 0 bases from V and 2 bases from J, with 5 bases between. In germline, CDR1 is SGHRS, CDR2 YFSETQ. The CDR3 DNA is TGCGCCAGCAGCTTGGCCCCACAAGAGACCCAGTACTTC. Protein: CASSLAPQETQYF.

This rearrangement joins TRBV27 to TRBJ1-5; 9 bases align to TRBD1. V dropped 2 bases and J dropped 6; count of bases not matched to a gene: 8. Germline V gene sequence: CDR1 MNHEY, CDR2 SMNVEV (reference sequence). The CDR3 consists of 16 residues. DNA of the CDR3: TGTGCCAGCAGTTTAACGGGACAGGGTTGGGCTCAGCCCCAGCATTTT. Its protein is CASSLTGQGWAQPQHF.

The V and J genes are TRBV12-5 and TRBJ2-1; D is unresolved. The CDR3 spans 14 residues. V was cut by 5 bases and J by 6 bases, with 14 bases left in between. The germline gives CDR1 LGHNT, CDR2 FRNRAP. CDR3 nucleotides: TGTGCTAGTGGTCCTTCCCCCGGGTTCAATGAGCAGTTCTTC. Its translation: CASGPSPGFNEQFF.

In its sample, this clone was seen many times. The chain combines TRBV2 with TRBJ1-5, with unresolved D. Germline V gene sequence: CDR1 SNHLY, CDR2 FYNNEI. CDR3 length: 16 amino acids. Trimming pared 3 bases from V and 3 bases from J, leaving 15 bases between. The CDR3 sequence: CASSDYTPQLNQPQHF. The CDR3, as DNA: TGTGCCAGCAGTGATTACACCCCTCAACTCAATCAGCCCCAGCATTTT.

This clone was seen a handful of times. The chain has TRBV20-1 and TRBJ2-1; 7 bases align to TRBD1. Germline CDR1 and CDR2: DFQATT and SNEGSKA (reference sequence). Losses at the gene ends were 6 bases for V and 6 bases for J; bases not matched to a gene: 2. The CDR3 is 11 amino acids. CDR3: CSADRANEQFF. In DNA form, the CDR3 reads TGCAGTGCCGACAGGGCCAATGAGCAGTTCTTC.

This clone occurred a few times. The chain has TRBV6-5 and TRBJ2-5; possibly TRBD1 for D (6 bases). The CDR3 covers 12 residues. CDR1 and CDR2 (germline): MNHEY, SVGAGI. V shed 4 bases and J shed 7 bases, with 10 bases lying between them. In nucleotides, the CDR3 is TGTGCCAGCAGTTCCCCACAGGGGACCCAGTACTTC. As protein: CASSSPQGTQYF.

The V and J genes are TRBV29-1 and TRBJ1-1; D gene unclear. V lost 4 bases to trimming and J lost 1 base, with 10 bases between them. The CDR3 spans 13 residues. Germline CDR1 and CDR2: SQVTM and ANQGSEA. CDR3 residues: CSVVIMGNTEAFF. For the CDR3, the DNA is TGCAGCGTTGTCATAATGGGGAACACTGAAGCTTTCTTT. Together with reference TRBV29-1 and TRBJ1-1, the CDR3 gives the full variable domain: SAVISQKPSRDICQRGTSLTIQCQVDSQVTMMFWYRQQPGQSLTLIATANQGSEATYESGFVIDKFPISRPNLTFSTLTVSNMSPEDSSIYLCSVVIMGNTEAFFGQGTRLTVV.

This clone was recorded a few times. The chain has TRBV4-2 and TRBJ2-4, with D possibly being TRBD2 (5 bases). Deletions cut 0 bases from V and 6 bases from J, with 9 bases between. Germline loops: CDR1 LGHNA, CDR2 YNFKEQ. CDR3 size: 14 residues. The CDR3 loop reads CASSQDGGVNIQYF. Here the CDR3 DNA reads TGTGCCAGCAGCCAAGACGGAGGCGTAAACATTCAGTACTTC.

This rearrangement joins TRBV5-1 to TRBJ2-5, with 12 nucleotides matching TRBD2. The CDR3 is made up of 15 amino acids. After removal of 10 bases from V and 1 base from J, the junction contained 8 bases not matched to a gene. Per germline, CDR1 SGHRS and CDR2 YFSETQ. The CDR3 sequence is CAASELAGGQETQYF. The CDR3 DNA follows: TGCGCCGCTTCCGAACTAGCGGGGGGCCAAGAGACCCAGTACTTC.

This clone has a handful of counts. The chain employs TRBV10-3 and TRBJ1-2; D is uncertain. The germline V gene has CDR1 ENHRY and CDR2 SYGVKD. This CDR3 comprises 11 residues. Deletions cut 2 bases from V and 2 bases from J, with 0 bases between. CDR3 in DNA: TGTGCCATCAGTGAGAACTATGGCTACACCTTC. It encodes CAISENYGYTF.

This chain connects TRBV10-3 to TRBJ2-2, with TRBD1 matching over 7 bases. Germline V gives CDR1 ENHRY, CDR2 SYGVKD. With V trimmed by 3 bases and J by 3 bases, 1 base remained unmatched. The CDR3 has 14 amino acids. The CDR3 coding sequence is TGTGCCATCAGTGACCAGGGGGACACCGGGGAGCTGTTTTTT. Encoded protein: CAISDQGDTGELFF.

The rearrangement links TRBV9 to TRBJ1-1; 8 bases match TRBD1. V was clipped by 3 bases and J by 1 base; unmatched bases: 2. This CDR3 has 14 residues. Germline V CDR1 and CDR2: SGDLS, YYNGEE. The CDR3 sequence: CASSEQGENTEAFF. In DNA form, the CDR3 reads TGTGCCAGCAGCGAACAGGGGGAGAACACTGAAGCTTTCTTT. The full variable domain, completed using reference TRBV9 and TRBJ1-1, is DSGVTQTPKHLITATGQRVTLRCSPRSGDLSVYWYQQSLDQGLQFLIQYYNGEERAKGNILERFSAQQFPDLHSELNLSSLELGDSALYFCASSEQGENTEAFFGQGTRLTVV.

The rearrangement joins TRBV18 to TRBJ2-1, with D tentatively TRBD1 (5 bases). The CDR3 is 13 amino acids. The V and J ends lost 3 bases and 7 bases respectively, with 10 bases between them. Germline CDR1 is KGHSH and CDR2 is LQKENI. The CDR3 bases are TGTGCCAGCTCACCGGGGCGGTCGAATGAGCAGTTCTTC. Translating it yields CASSPGRSNEQFF.

V and J are TRBV18 and TRBJ2-5; D call uncertain. Trimming cost V 0 bases and J 5 bases, with 4 bases left between them. The V gene's germline CDR1 is KGHSH and CDR2 LQKENI. The CDR3 spans 12 residues. This CDR3 is CASSPPGETQYF. The CDR3 coding sequence is TGTGCCAGCTCACCACCGGGGGAGACCCAGTACTTC.

The chain has TRBV5-1 and TRBJ2-7; perhaps D is TRBD1 or TRBD2 (5 bases each). V shed 4 bases and J shed 0 bases, with 17 bases lying between them. In germline, CDR1 is SGHRS, CDR2 YFSETQ. The CDR3 totals 16 residues. CDR3 bases: TGCGCCAGCAGCCCTGCTCGGGGACCGAGCTCCTACGAGCAGTACTTC. Encoded protein: CASSPARGPSSYEQYF.

This clone was detected a few times. V usage is TRBV27 and J usage is TRBJ2-2; weak D call: TRBD2 (5 bases). The CDR3 consists of 16 residues. Trimming removed 2 bases from V and 1 base from J, with 11 bases in between. Germline CDR1 MNHEY, CDR2 SMNVEV (reference sequence). For the CDR3, the DNA is TGTGCCAGCAGTTTAGAGGGATGGGGGAACACCGGGGAGCTGTTTTTT. Its protein product is CASSLEGWGNTGELFF.

This sequence joins TRBV6-1 and TRBJ2-6; D ambiguous. This CDR3 is 15 amino acids long. Germline V gene data show CDR1 as MNHNS and CDR2 as SASEGT. V was cut by 4 bases and J by 4 bases, with 11 bases left in between. CDR3 sequence (DNA): TGTGCCAGCAGTGCCAGGTTGTCCGGGGCCAACGTCCTGACTTTC. Translation: CASSARLSGANVLTF.

This clone was counted only a few times. The V call is TRBV19, the J call TRBJ2-1, with D unclear. Germline CDR1 is LNHDA and CDR2 is SQIVND (reference sequence). The ends were cut back, 3 bases at V and 2 bases at J, with 11 bases in the middle. The CDR3 length is 15 residues. The CDR3 reads CASSMSGDPYNEQFF. The CDR3 nucleotides are TGTGCCAGTAGTATGTCGGGTGACCCCTACAATGAGCAGTTCTTC.

This chain uses TRBV5-1 with TRBJ2-2; D uncertain. This CDR3 has 16 amino acids. Germline V lookup: CDR1 SGHRS, CDR2 YFSETQ. Trimming removed 6 bases from V and 0 bases from J, with 15 bases in between. The chain's CDR3 is CASTKDPTTNTGELFF. The CDR3 DNA is TGCGCCAGCACAAAAGACCCGACGACGAACACCGGGGAGCTGTTTTTT.

This chain links TRBV5-6 with TRBJ1-2; maybe TRBD1 (5 bases). The CDR3 totals 12 residues. Germline CDR1 and CDR2: SGHDT and YYEEEE. Trimming cost V 4 bases and J 4 bases, with 8 bases left between them. CDR3 in DNA: TGTGCCAGCAGCCGGGACGGCTATGGCTACACCTTC. This codes for CASSRDGYGYTF.